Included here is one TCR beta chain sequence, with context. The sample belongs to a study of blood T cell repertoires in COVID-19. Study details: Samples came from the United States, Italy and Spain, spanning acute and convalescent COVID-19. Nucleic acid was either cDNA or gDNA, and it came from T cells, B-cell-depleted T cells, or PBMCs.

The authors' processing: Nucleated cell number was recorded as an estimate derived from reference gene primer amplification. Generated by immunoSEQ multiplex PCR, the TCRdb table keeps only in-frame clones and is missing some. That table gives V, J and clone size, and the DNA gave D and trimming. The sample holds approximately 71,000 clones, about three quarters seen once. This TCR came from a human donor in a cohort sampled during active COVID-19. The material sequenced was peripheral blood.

The CDR3 spells CASSNPGLAVHEQYF. DNA for the CDR3: TGTGCCAGCAGCAACCCGGGACTAGCGGTCCACGAGCAGTACTTC. The chain recombines TRBV5-4 with TRBJ2-7, with 11 positions matching TRBD2. V was clipped by 4 bases and J by 5 bases; unmatched bases: 8. The V gene's germline CDR1 is SGHNT and CDR2 YYREEE (reference sequence). The CDR3 contains 15 residues.